This is a list of T cell receptor beta chains from one sample in a study of T cell responses to AZD1222 COVID-19 vaccine. Sequencing was performed with immunoSEQ multiplex PCR; in TCRdb, only in-frame clones are kept and a portion is missing. The sample has some 150,000 clones, more than 90% seen once. The material sequenced was peripheral blood, taken 28 days after the second AZD1222 dose. These receptors came from an adult who received the AZD1222 COVID-19 vaccine. The CDR3 runs from the conserved cysteine through the conserved F or W. A D gene is named only where the DNA matches it firmly. Size is omitted from some rows. Given values are once, few, many or a class for expanded clones.

d_gene: NA; j_gene: TRBJ2-3; abundance: NA; v_gene: TRBV2; CDR3aa: CASRDPSAVWDTQYF; CDR3nt: TGTGCCAGCAGGGACCCTAGCGCCGTTTGGGATACGCAGTATTTT
d_gene: NA; j_gene: TRBJ2-3; abundance: NA; v_gene: TRBV30; CDR3aa: CAWRGQEDTQYF; CDR3nt: TGTGCCTGGAGAGGGCAGGAAGATACGCAGTATTTT
d_gene: NA; j_gene: TRBJ2-1; abundance: NA; v_gene: TRBV29-1; CDR3aa: CSVGGRGDYNEQFF; CDR3nt: TGCAGCGTTGGAGGGCGGGGAGACTACAATGAGCAGTTCTTC
d_gene: TRBD2; j_gene: TRBJ2-1; abundance: once; v_gene: TRBV30; CDR3aa: CAWSPLSGRARNEQFF; CDR3nt: TGTGCCTGGAGTCCCCTGAGCGGGAGGGCTAGGAATGAGCAGTTCTTC
d_gene: TRBD1; j_gene: TRBJ2-3; abundance: NA; v_gene: TRBV5-1; CDR3aa: CASSIGTVRTDTQYF; CDR3nt: TGCGCCAGCAGCATCGGGACAGTGCGCACAGATACGCAGTATTTT
d_gene: TRBD2; j_gene: TRBJ2-7; abundance: once; v_gene: TRBV4-1; CDR3aa: CASSEAGLGLYEQYF; CDR3nt: TGCGCCAGCAGTGAAGCGGGACTAGGCCTCTACGAGCAGTACTTC
d_gene: NA; j_gene: TRBJ1-2; abundance: NA; v_gene: TRBV9; CDR3aa: CASSKEFESGYTF; CDR3nt: TGTGCCAGCAGCAAGGAATTCGAAAGTGGCTACACCTTC
d_gene: TRBD1; j_gene: TRBJ1-2; abundance: NA; v_gene: TRBV2; CDR3aa: CASSGGQGAIGYTF; CDR3nt: TGTGCCAGCAGTGGGGGACAGGGGGCGATTGGCTACACCTTC
d_gene: TRBD2; j_gene: TRBJ2-1; abundance: NA; v_gene: TRBV6-5; CDR3aa: CASRGSGSSYNEQFF; CDR3nt: TGTGCCAGTCGGGGGAGCGGGAGCTCCTACAATGAGCAGTTCTTC
d_gene: TRBD2; j_gene: TRBJ2-1; abundance: NA; v_gene: TRBV15; CDR3aa: CATTAASGRNEQFF; CDR3nt: TGTGCCACCACTGCGGCTAGCGGGAGGAATGAGCAGTTCTTC
d_gene: NA; j_gene: TRBJ1-5; abundance: NA; v_gene: TRBV23-1; CDR3aa: CASVGGGCNQPQHF; CDR3nt: TGCGCCAGCGTCGGGGGCGGGTGCAATCAGCCCCAGCATTTT
d_gene: NA; j_gene: TRBJ2-5; abundance: NA; v_gene: TRBV12-3/TRBV12-4; CDR3aa: CASSYRVGTQYF; CDR3nt: TGTGCCAGCAGCTACAGGGTAGGGACCCAGTACTTC
d_gene: TRBD1; j_gene: TRBJ2-1; abundance: NA; v_gene: TRBV5-1; CDR3aa: CASRSGGAAINEQFF; CDR3nt: TGCGCCAGCAGATCAGGGGGCGCAGCAATCAATGAGCAGTTCTTC
d_gene: NA; j_gene: TRBJ1-5; abundance: NA; v_gene: TRBV3-1/TRBV3-2; CDR3aa: CASSQDQGMGNQPQHF; CDR3nt: TGTGCCAGCAGCCAAGATCAGGGGATGGGCAATCAGCCCCAGCATTTT
d_gene: NA; j_gene: TRBJ2-7; abundance: NA; v_gene: TRBV9; CDR3aa: CASSVGGYSYEQYF; CDR3nt: TGTGCCAGCAGCGTAGGTGGCTACTCCTACGAGCAGTACTTC
d_gene: TRBD1; j_gene: TRBJ2-5; abundance: NA; v_gene: TRBV3-1/TRBV3-2; CDR3aa: CASSHLGQPIQTQYF; CDR3nt: TGTGCCAGCAGCCACTTGGGACAGCCCATTCAGACCCAGTACTTC
d_gene: TRBD2; j_gene: TRBJ2-3; abundance: NA; v_gene: TRBV27; CDR3aa: CASSLRTSGRSTQYF; CDR3nt: TGTGCCAGCAGTTTAAGGACTAGCGGGAGATCTACGCAGTATTTT
d_gene: NA; j_gene: TRBJ1-2; abundance: NA; v_gene: TRBV14; CDR3aa: CASSQGGYGTYGYTF; CDR3nt: TGTGCCAGCAGCCAGGGAGGGTATGGTACCTATGGCTACACCTTC
d_gene: TRBD2; j_gene: TRBJ2-7; abundance: NA; v_gene: TRBV7-8; CDR3aa: CASRGGRAYEQYF; CDR3nt: TGTGCCAGCAGGGGCGGGAGGGCCTACGAGCAGTACTTC
d_gene: NA; j_gene: TRBJ2-7; abundance: NA; v_gene: TRBV6-2/TRBV6-3; CDR3aa: CASSYSFYESEYSYEQYF; CDR3nt: TGTGCCAGCAGTTACTCGTTTTATGAGTCTGAATATTCCTACGAGCAGTACTTC
d_gene: NA; j_gene: TRBJ2-7; abundance: NA; v_gene: TRBV19; CDR3aa: CASQERQRSTYEQYF; CDR3nt: TGTGCCAGTCAGGAACGACAGCGAAGTACCTACGAGCAGTACTTC
d_gene: NA; j_gene: TRBJ2-2; abundance: NA; v_gene: TRBV9; CDR3aa: CASSVVVQAELFF; CDR3nt: TGTGCCAGCAGCGTAGTGGTACAGGCGGAGCTGTTTTTT
d_gene: TRBD1; j_gene: TRBJ1-3; abundance: NA; v_gene: TRBV29-1; CDR3aa: CSAEQGAGNTIYF; CDR3nt: TGCAGCGCCGAACAGGGGGCTGGAAACACCATATATTTT
d_gene: NA; j_gene: TRBJ1-2; abundance: NA; v_gene: TRBV5-6; CDR3aa: CASSLAGGEGFGYTF; CDR3nt: TGTGCCAGCAGCTTGGCTGGGGGTGAGGGTTTTGGCTACACCTTC
d_gene: NA; j_gene: TRBJ1-2; abundance: NA; v_gene: TRBV19; CDR3aa: CASSMGHSVSLNDGYTF; CDR3nt: TGTGCCAGTAGTATGGGCCACTCGGTCTCTCTAAACGATGGCTACACCTTC